This T cell receptor beta chain derives from a study of blood T cell repertoires in COVID-19. The assay was immunoSEQ multiplex PCR, and TCRdb's table has in-frame clones only and misses some. The sample records 95,000 to 150,000 clones, around 90% being singletons. In germline, CDR1 is LGHNA, CDR2 YNFKEQ. CDR3 length: 16 amino acids. The J segment lost 3 bases and the V segment lost 3 bases, leaving 6 bases of the junction unmatched. This clonotype originated in a woman between 50 and 59 years old with active or convalescent COVID-19. The chain has TRBV4-2 and TRBJ2-1; TRBD2 matches 9 bases. The sample taken for sequencing was peripheral blood. The CDR3 sequence is CASSHLAGSNYNEQFF. CDR3 nucleotides: TGTGCCAGCAGCCACCTAGCGGGAAGCAACTACAATGAGCAGTTCTTC.